A selection of T cell receptor beta chains follows, all from one sample in a study of T cells in Graves' hyperthyroidism and ophthalmopathy. TCRdb reanalysed the multiplex PCR reads using MiXCR and keeps one entry per CDR3 protein. The table has about 640,000 distinct CDR3 sequences, around 20% seen once. Sequences were obtained from blood. These receptors were collected from a man aged 25 to 40 with Graves' ophthalmopathy. Both conserved end residues are part of each CDR3. D genes are given only for firm matches. Clone sizes are given selectively: once, few, many, or a class where the clone is expanded.

J | D | V | size | DNA | CDR3
TRBJ2-7 | TRBD1 | TRBV7-2 | . | TGTGCCAGCAGCCTGGGACAGGGGCCCCCCTACGAGCAGTACTTC | CASSLGQGPPYEQYF
TRBJ1-2 | . | TRBV15 | . | TGTGCCACCAGCCCCAACTATAATGGCTACACCTTC | CATSPNYNGYTF
TRBJ2-7 | TRBD2 | TRBV20-1 | few | TGCAGTGCCCCCTTCATAGCGGGAGGAGGGTACGAGCAGTACTTC | CSAPFIAGGGYEQYF
TRBJ1-2 | . | TRBV11-2 | few | TGTGCCAGCAGTCAAAATGCAGGTTTCGGCTACACCTTC | CASSQNAGFGYTF
TRBJ2-1 | . | TRBV7-3 | few | TGTGCCAGCAGCGCCCCACGGGACGATGAGCAGTTCTTC | CASSAPRDDEQFF
TRBJ2-7 | . | TRBV13 | many | TGTGCCAGCAGCTCGAAGGGGGACTACTACGAGCAGTACTTC | CASSSKGDYYEQYF
TRBJ2-1 | TRBD1 | TRBV9 | . | TGTGCCAGCAGCGCGGAGGGACAGGGGATTGAGCAGTTCTTC | CASSAEGQGIEQFF
TRBJ2-3 | TRBD2 | TRBV4-1 | . | TGCGCCAGCAGCCAAGGGGAGACTAGCGGTAGCGGAGATACGCAGTATTTT | CASSQGETSGSGDTQYF
TRBJ1-5 | . | TRBV12-3/TRBV12-4 | . | TGTGCCAGCAGTTTCCAAGACAGCAATCAGCCCCAGCATTTT | CASSFQDSNQPQHF
TRBJ1-6 | . | TRBV30 | few | TGTGCCTGGCGGTCGGGCTCCTATAATTCACCCCTCCACTTT | CAWRSGSYNSPLHF
TRBJ2-7 | . | TRBV11-3 | many | TGTGCCAGCAGCTTATATTCGGGCTACGAGCAGTACTTC | CASSLYSGYEQYF
TRBJ1-2 | . | TRBV6-1 | many | TGTGCCAGCAGTAACAACTACTATGGCTACACCTTC | CASSNNYYGYTF
TRBJ2-3 | . | TRBV12-5 | few | TGTGCTAGTGGTTTCGGCCCAGATACGCAGTATTTT | CASGFGPDTQYF
TRBJ2-3 | . | TRBV12-3/TRBV12-4 | many | TGTGCCAGCAGTCCTAAATGGGGGATCGGGACAGATACGCAGTATTTT | CASSPKWGIGTDTQYF
TRBJ2-3 | . | TRBV29-1 | . | TGCAGCGGGCGCACAGATACGCAGTATTTT | CSGRTDTQYF
TRBJ1-2 | . | TRBV2 | many | TGTGCCAGCAGTGAAAGGACAACCGCGTACTATGGCTACACCTTC | CASSERTTAYYGYTF
TRBJ2-7 | . | TRBV28 | many | TGTGCCAGCACCGAGGGCTTGACCTACGAGCAGTACTTC | CASTEGLTYEQYF
TRBJ2-2 | TRBD2 | TRBV5-6 | few | TGTGCCAGCAGCGGACTAGCGGGAGGGCCCTACACCGGGGAGCTGTTTTTT | CASSGLAGGPYTGELFF
TRBJ2-7 | TRBD1 | TRBV6-1 | . | TGTGCCAGCAGCAACACCCTGGGACAGGGGTTCGAGCAGTACTTC | CASSNTLGQGFEQYF
TRBJ1-2 | TRBD1 | TRBV20-1 | few | TGCAGTGCTCCCTATCTGGACAGGGCGGCTAACTATGGCTACACCTTC | CSAPYLDRAANYGYTF
TRBJ2-5 | . | TRBV6-2/TRBV6-3 | . | TGTGCCAGCAGTTACCCCCTGGTTGGAGAGACCCAGTACTTC | CASSYPLVGETQYF
TRBJ2-7 | . | TRBV19 | . | TGTGCCAGTAGCCAAAAAGTCTGGGACAACTCCTACGAGCAGTACTTC | CASSQKVWDNSYEQYF
TRBJ2-1 | . | TRBV29-1 | once | TGCAGCGTTGTCTTCGACTTTTACAATGAGCAGTTCTTC | CSVVFDFYNEQFF
TRBJ2-7 | TRBD1 | TRBV18 | many | TGTGCCAGCTCACCACCGGCAGGGGGTTACGAGCAGTACTTC | CASSPPAGGYEQYF
TRBJ2-7 | . | TRBV29-1 | few | TGCAGCGTTGAGAAGGGCCCAACCTACGAGCAGTACTTC | CSVEKGPTYEQYF
TRBJ2-1 | TRBD1 | TRBV14 | . | TGTGCCAGCAGCGAGAGGGGGGGTCAGGACAGGGGATTTGAGCAGTTCTTC | CASSERGGQDRGFEQFF
TRBJ1-1 | TRBD1 | TRBV10-3 | . | TGTGCCATCACCCCGGACAGGGTCTGGACTGAAGCTTTCTTT | CAITPDRVWTEAFF
TRBJ1-2 | . | TRBV20-1 | few | TGCAGTGCTACCCCTGAGATACATGGCTACACCTTC | CSATPEIHGYTF
TRBJ1-2 | . | TRBV5-1 | . | TGCGCCAGCAGCTTGGACCCCTCCAGGGGCTACACCTTC | CASSLDPSRGYTF
TRBJ2-5 | . | TRBV3-1 | many | TGTGCCAGCAGCCAAGAGGGACGAATTCACCGGACGCAAGAGACCCAGTACTTC | CASSQEGRIHRTQETQYF
TRBJ2-5 | . | TRBV5-6 | . | TGTGCCAGCCGCTTAGGTGGGGGGCCAGAGACCCAGTACTTC | CASRLGGGPETQYF
TRBJ1-5 | TRBD1 | TRBV12-3/TRBV12-4 | many | TGTGCCAGCAGTTTAACGGCGACAGGGTTCGAAGGCAATCAGCCCCAGCATTTT | CASSLTATGFEGNQPQHF
TRBJ2-5 | . | TRBV7-9 | few | TGTGCCAGCAGCTCCATGGGGACTGGAGAGACCCAGTACTTC | CASSSMGTGETQYF
TRBJ2-5 | . | TRBV7-9 | . | TGTGCCAGCACAGGAGTCGTTGAAGAGACCCAGTACTTC | CASTGVVEETQYF
TRBJ2-5 | . | TRBV4-3 | . | TGCGCCAGCAGCCAAGGTTTGACGGTTCCGGAGACCCAGTACTTC | CASSQGLTVPETQYF
TRBJ1-1 | . | TRBV14 | . | TGTGCCAGCAGCCAAGAAGCAACAGGGAGATCTGAAGCTTTCTTT | CASSQEATGRSEAFF
TRBJ1-5 | . | TRBV28 | few | TGTGCCAGCAGTCTGGATTCGTATCAGCCCCAGCATTTT | CASSLDSYQPQHF
TRBJ2-1 | TRBD2 | TRBV7-9 | . | TGTGCCAGCAGCTCACTAGCGGGAGGAGGTTACAATGAGCAGTTCTTC | CASSSLAGGGYNEQFF
TRBJ2-5 | . | TRBV7-9 | . | TGTGCCAGCCGGATGATCGGACAGCAAGAGACCCAGTGCTTC | CASRMIGQQETQCF
TRBJ1-2 | . | TRBV27 | few | TGCGCGACAGGCATCTCCAGTTATGGCTACACCTTC | CATGISSYGYTF
TRBJ2-2 | . | TRBV4-2 | . | TGTGCCAGCAGCCAAGATTCGGGGATAATTCAAGGGAGGTGGGCCGGGGAGCTGTTTTTT | CASSQDSGIIQGRWAGELFF